The 18 T cell receptor beta chains listed next were all sequenced from one sample in a study of technical replicates of blood from several donors. Sequenced by immunoSEQ multiplex PCR; TCRdb stores in-frame clones only, minus some. The sample carries about 79,000 clones, 85% to 95% recorded once. The sample consisted of T cells isolated from PBMCs. The receptors derive from a human donor in good health.

The CDR3 sequence is CSARGSGIQFF. The DNA of the CDR3 is TGCAGTGCTAGAGGTAGCGGTATCCAGTTCTTC. This chain joins TRBV20-1 and TRBJ2-1; TRBD2 might be the D (6 bases). Trimming removed 1 base at V and 13 bases at J, with 11 bases between. The germline gives CDR1 DFQATT, CDR2 SNEGSKA (reference sequence). The CDR3 loop spans 11 amino acids.

This rearrangement joins TRBV4-1 to TRBJ1-5, with a weak D call TRBD1 (6 bases). The germline V and J ends were trimmed by 0 bases and 0 bases, with 21 bases remaining between them. The CDR3 extends over 20 amino acids. Germline assignment: CDR1 MGHRA and CDR2 YSYEKL. The CDR3 DNA is TGCGCCAGCAGCCAAGATCTGAGAACAGGGAGAAGGGGTAGCAATCAGCCCCAGCATTTT. Translated, it gives CASSQDLRTGRRGSNQPQHF.

The chain uses TRBV10-3 and TRBJ2-3; 13 bases are shared with TRBD2. The trim removed 7 bases at V and 2 bases at J, leaving 15 bases unmatched. The germline gives CDR1 ENHRY, CDR2 SYGVKD. The CDR3 totals 19 residues. This CDR3 is CAINPGLAGAVMYTDTQYF. CDR3 bases: TGTGCCATCAATCCCGGACTAGCGGGAGCTGTGATGTACACAGATACGCAGTATTTT.

The gene calls are TRBV27 and TRBJ2-3; 15 bases map to TRBD2. Germline V gene sequence: CDR1 MNHEY, CDR2 SMNVEV (reference sequence). The CDR3 runs 18 residues. Trimming took 5 bases from V and 0 from J; bases not matched to a gene: 6. The CDR3 bases are TGTGCCAGCAGTCAAGGGACTAGCGGGAGGTCTAGCACAGATACGCAGTATTTT. This codes for CASSQGTSGRSSTDTQYF.

The rearrangement joins TRBV7-2 to TRBJ2-2; maybe TRBD1 (5 bases). Germline CDR1 SGHTA, CDR2 FQGNSA. Trimming removed 4 bases at V and 2 bases at J, with 8 bases between. The CDR3 is 14 amino acids. Here the CDR3 reads CASSSDRNTGELFF. The CDR3 DNA reads as TGTGCCAGCAGCTCTGACAGAAACACCGGGGAGCTGTTTTTT.

The rearrangement joins TRBV27 to TRBJ2-1; TRBD2 is a possible D gene (5 bases). Germline V gives CDR1 MNHEY, CDR2 SMNVEV (reference sequence). This CDR3 spans 16 amino acids. Trimming removed 1 base at V and 7 bases at J, with 17 bases between. The CDR3 sequence: CASSLYFEGLENEQFF. As DNA, the CDR3 is TGTGCCAGCAGTTTATATTTCGAGGGTCTGGAAAATGAGCAGTTCTTC.

This rearrangement joins TRBV11-2 to TRBJ2-7, with unresolved D. The V end lost 2 bases, the J end lost 0 bases, and 11 bases lay between the germline ends. CDR1 is SGHAT, CDR2 FQNNGV, per germline. The CDR3 consists of 15 residues. The CDR3 sequence: CASSLLAGSSYEQYF. The CDR3 coding sequence is TGTGCCAGCAGCTTACTGGCAGGAAGCTCCTACGAGCAGTACTTC. The variable domain in full, completed from reference TRBV11-2 and TRBJ2-7, reads EAGVAQSPRYKIIEKRQSVAFWCNPISGHATLYWYQQILGQGPKLLIQFQNNGVVDDSQLPKDRFSAERLKGVDSTLKIQPAKLEDSAVYLCASSLLAGSSYEQYFGPGTRLTVT.

V gene TRBV4-1 combines with J gene TRBJ1-4; D unclear. The V gene's germline CDR1 is MGHRA and CDR2 YSYEKL. This CDR3 spans 13 amino acids. Trimming removed 4 bases from V and 7 bases from J, with 10 bases in between. The CDR3 DNA reads as TGCGCCAGCAGCCGGAGTTTAAGTGAAAAACTGTTTTTT. It specifies CASSRSLSEKLFF.

The chain has TRBV6-8 and TRBJ2-1, with TRBD1 matching 9 bases. CDR3 length: 15 residues. V gave up 5 bases and J gave up 7 bases; unmatched junction bases: 9. CDR1 is MNHGY, CDR2 SAAAGT, per germline. Written as DNA, the CDR3 is TGTGCCAGCAGTGTCGGACAGGGGAAGATTAATGAGCAGTTCTTC. It is translated as CASSVGQGKINEQFF.

The CDR3 DNA reads TGTGCCAGCAGTGAAAAGGACATTGATCCCTACACCTTC. This translates into CASSEKDIDPYTF. The chain combines TRBV6-1 with TRBJ1-2; D is possibly TRBD1 (5 bases). CDR1 is MNHNS, CDR2 SASEGT, per germline. This CDR3 region has 13 residues. Trimming took 2 bases from V and 10 from J, leaving 14 bases between them.

A single count supports this clone. The chain combines TRBV6-1 with TRBJ2-7, with TRBD1 identical over 7 bases. V lost 4 bases and J lost 4; bases outside the gene matches: 7. The germline CDR1 and CDR2 sequences are MNHNS and SASEGT. The CDR3 runs to 14 residues. The CDR3 region has the DNA TGTGCCAGCAGTGCAAGACAGGGTACTTACGAGCAGTACTTC. Translating it yields CASSARQGTYEQYF.

The genes are TRBV4-1 and TRBJ2-6; D possibly corresponds to TRBD2 (6 bases). The V end lost 1 base, the J end lost 0 bases, and 13 bases lay between the germline ends. CDR3 length equals 18 residues. Germline V gene sequence: CDR1 MGHRA, CDR2 YSYEKL. The CDR3 coding sequence is TGCGCCAGCAGCCAAGGAGGAGGAGGGAGCTCTGGGGCCAACGTCCTGACTTTC. Translation gives CASSQGGGGSSGANVLTF.

The rearrangement links TRBV6-1 to TRBJ1-2; D remains unclear. Germline CDR1 is MNHNS and CDR2 is SASEGT. The CDR3 loop spans 12 amino acids. V dropped 8 bases and J dropped 2 bases, with 9 bases sitting between them. The CDR3 sequence is CASRSGNYGYTF. Here the CDR3 DNA reads TGTGCCAGCCGGAGTGGGAACTATGGCTACACCTTC.

The V gene is TRBV13, the J gene TRBJ2-7; 11 bases match TRBD2. This CDR3 has 15 residues. The trim removed 5 bases at V and 5 bases at J, leaving 8 bases unmatched. CDR1 is PRHDT and CDR2 is FYEKMQ in the germline V gene (reference sequence). The CDR3 here is CASSATSGGGHEQYF. The CDR3 DNA follows: TGTGCCAGCAGCGCTACTAGCGGGGGTGGGCACGAGCAGTACTTC.

This chain links TRBV10-3 with TRBJ2-3; TRBD2 matches at 8 bases. The J segment lost 1 base and the V segment lost 0 bases, leaving 6 bases of the junction unmatched. The CDR3 extends over 17 amino acids. In germline, CDR1 is ENHRY, CDR2 SYGVKD. CDR3 sequence (DNA): TGTGCCATCAGTGAGTCAGTAGCGGGAACACGCACAGATACGCAGTATTTT. It yields the protein CAISESVAGTRTDTQYF.

The chain joins TRBV11-1 to TRBJ2-5; the D gene is possibly TRBD2 (6 bases). The length of the CDR3 is 12 residues. Deletions cut 5 bases from V and 3 bases from J, with 7 bases between. Germline lookup yields CDR1 SGHAT and CDR2 FQDESV (reference sequence). The CDR3 DNA reads TGTGCCAGCAGCCCGGGGGAAGAGACCCAGTACTTC. It yields the protein CASSPGEETQYF.

The chain links TRBV18 to TRBJ1-1; a possible D gene is TRBD1 (5 bases). The CDR3 is made up of 14 amino acids. The ends were cut back, 3 bases at V and 4 bases at J, with 12 bases in the middle. Germline assignment: CDR1 KGHSH and CDR2 LQKENI. The DNA for the CDR3 is TGTGCCAGCTCACCCGGGGGGGGAATCACTGAAGCTTTCTTT. This encodes CASSPGGGITEAFF.

The chain recombines TRBV30 with TRBJ2-7; D call uncertain. Germline V gives CDR1 GTSNPN, CDR2 SVGIG (reference sequence). The CDR3 has 13 amino acids. Between the trimmed V and J ends, which lost 0 bases and 6 bases, there was a span of 12 bases. The CDR3 protein is CAWSVRLLGEQYF. The CDR3 bases are TGTGCCTGGAGTGTAAGACTTCTAGGCGAGCAGTACTTC.